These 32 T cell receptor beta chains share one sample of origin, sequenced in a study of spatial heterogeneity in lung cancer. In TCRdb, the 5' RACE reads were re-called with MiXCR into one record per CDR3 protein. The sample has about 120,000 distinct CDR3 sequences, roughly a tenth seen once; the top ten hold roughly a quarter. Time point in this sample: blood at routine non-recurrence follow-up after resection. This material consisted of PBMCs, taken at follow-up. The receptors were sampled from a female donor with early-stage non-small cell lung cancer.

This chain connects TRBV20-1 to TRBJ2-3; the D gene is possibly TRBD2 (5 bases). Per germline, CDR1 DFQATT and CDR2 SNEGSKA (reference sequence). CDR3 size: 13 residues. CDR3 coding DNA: TGCAGCGCTCCCGCAAGCGGCATAGATACGCAGTATTTT. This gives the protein CSAPASGIDTQYF.

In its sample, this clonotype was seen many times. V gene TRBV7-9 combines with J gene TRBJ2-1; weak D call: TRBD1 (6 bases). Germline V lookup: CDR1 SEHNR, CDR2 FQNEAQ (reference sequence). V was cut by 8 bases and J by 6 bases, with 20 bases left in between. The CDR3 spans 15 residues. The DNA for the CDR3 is TGTGCCAGCCTCTCTGGCCAGGGGAAGATCAATGAGCAGTTCTTC. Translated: CASLSGQGKINEQFF.

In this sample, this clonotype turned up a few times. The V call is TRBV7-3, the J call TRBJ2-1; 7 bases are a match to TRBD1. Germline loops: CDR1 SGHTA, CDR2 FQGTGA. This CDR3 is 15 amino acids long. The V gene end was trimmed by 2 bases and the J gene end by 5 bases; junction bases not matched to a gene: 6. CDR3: CASSLPGDRNNEQFF. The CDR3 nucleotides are TGTGCCAGCAGCTTACCAGGGGACAGAAACAATGAGCAGTTCTTC.

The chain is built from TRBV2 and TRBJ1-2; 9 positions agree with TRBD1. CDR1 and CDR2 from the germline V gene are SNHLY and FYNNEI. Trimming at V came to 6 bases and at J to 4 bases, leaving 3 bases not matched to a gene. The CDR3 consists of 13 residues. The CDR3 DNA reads TGTGCCAGCAGGGGGACAGGGACCTATGGCTACACCTTC. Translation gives CASRGTGTYGYTF. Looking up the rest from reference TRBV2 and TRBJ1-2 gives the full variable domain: EPEVTQTPSHQVTQMGQEVILRCVPISNHLYFYWYRQILGQKVEFLVSFYNNEISEKSEIFDDQFSVERPDGSNFTLKIRSTKLEDSAMYFCASRGTGTYGYTFGSGTRLTVV.

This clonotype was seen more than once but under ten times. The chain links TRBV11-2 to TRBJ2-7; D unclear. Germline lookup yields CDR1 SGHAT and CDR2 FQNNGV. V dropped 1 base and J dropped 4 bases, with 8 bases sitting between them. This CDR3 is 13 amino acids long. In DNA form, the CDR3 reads TGTGCCAGCAGCTTAGGAAGAATGTACGAGCAGTACTTC. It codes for CASSLGRMYEQYF.

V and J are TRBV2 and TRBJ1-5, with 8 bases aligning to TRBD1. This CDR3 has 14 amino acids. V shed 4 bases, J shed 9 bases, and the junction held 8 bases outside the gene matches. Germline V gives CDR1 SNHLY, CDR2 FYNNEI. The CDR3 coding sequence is TGTGCCAGCAGTGCTGGGACAGGAGGTGCGCCCCAGCATTTT. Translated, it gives CASSAGTGGAPQHF.

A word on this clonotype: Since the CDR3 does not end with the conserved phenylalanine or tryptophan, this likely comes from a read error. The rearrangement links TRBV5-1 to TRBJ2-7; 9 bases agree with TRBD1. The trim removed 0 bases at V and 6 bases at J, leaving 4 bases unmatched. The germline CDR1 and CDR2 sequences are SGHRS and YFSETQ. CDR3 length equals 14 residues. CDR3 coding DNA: TGCGCCAGCAGCTTGGGGACAGGGGCAACCGAGCAGTACATC. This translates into CASSLGTGATEQYI.

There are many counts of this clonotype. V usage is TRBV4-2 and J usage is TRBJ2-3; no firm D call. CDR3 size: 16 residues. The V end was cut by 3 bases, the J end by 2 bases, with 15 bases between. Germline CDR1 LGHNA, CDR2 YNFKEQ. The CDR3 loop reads CASSQNSEINTDTQYF. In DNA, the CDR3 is TGTGCCAGCAGCCAGAACAGTGAAATTAACACAGATACGCAGTATTTT.

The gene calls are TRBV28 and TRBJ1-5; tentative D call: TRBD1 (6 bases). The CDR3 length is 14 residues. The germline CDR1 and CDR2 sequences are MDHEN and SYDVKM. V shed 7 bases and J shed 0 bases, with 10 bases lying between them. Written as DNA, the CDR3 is TGTGCCAGCACCAGGACAGTTAGCAATCAGCCCCAGCATTTT. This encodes CASTRTVSNQPQHF. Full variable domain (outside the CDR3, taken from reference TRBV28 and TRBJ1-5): DVKVTQSSRYLVKRTGEKVFLECVQDMDHENMFWYRQDPGLGLRLIYFSYDVKMKEKGDIPEGYSVSREKKERFSLILESASTNQTSMYLCASTRTVSNQPQHFGDGTRLSIL.

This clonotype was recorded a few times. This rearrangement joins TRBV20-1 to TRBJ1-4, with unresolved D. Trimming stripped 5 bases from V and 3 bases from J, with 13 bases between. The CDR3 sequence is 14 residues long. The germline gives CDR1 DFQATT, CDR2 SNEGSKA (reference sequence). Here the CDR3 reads CSAAAGGANEKLFF. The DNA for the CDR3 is TGCAGTGCTGCCGCGGGTGGAGCTAATGAAAAACTGTTTTTT.

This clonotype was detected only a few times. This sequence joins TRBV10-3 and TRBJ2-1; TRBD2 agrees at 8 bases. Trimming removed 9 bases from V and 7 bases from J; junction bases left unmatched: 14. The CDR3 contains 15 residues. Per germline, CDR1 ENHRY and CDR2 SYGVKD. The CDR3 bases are TGTGCCATTTCGCCCAGGAGCGGGAGCAATAATGAGCAGTTCTTC. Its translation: CAISPRSGSNNEQFF.

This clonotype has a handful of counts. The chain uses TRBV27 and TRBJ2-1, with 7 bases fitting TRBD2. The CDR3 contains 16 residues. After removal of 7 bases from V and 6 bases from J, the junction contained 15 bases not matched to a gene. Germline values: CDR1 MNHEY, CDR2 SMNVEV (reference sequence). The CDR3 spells CASTLYQPGGPNEQFF. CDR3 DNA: TGTGCCAGCACTCTTTATCAACCGGGAGGTCCCAATGAGCAGTTCTTC.

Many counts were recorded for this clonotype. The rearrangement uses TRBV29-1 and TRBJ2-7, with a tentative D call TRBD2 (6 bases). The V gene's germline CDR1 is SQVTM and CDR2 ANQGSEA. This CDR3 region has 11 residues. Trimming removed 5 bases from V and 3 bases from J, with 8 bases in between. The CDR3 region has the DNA TGCAGCGTTAGGGACTTCTACGAGCAGTACTTC. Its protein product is CSVRDFYEQYF.

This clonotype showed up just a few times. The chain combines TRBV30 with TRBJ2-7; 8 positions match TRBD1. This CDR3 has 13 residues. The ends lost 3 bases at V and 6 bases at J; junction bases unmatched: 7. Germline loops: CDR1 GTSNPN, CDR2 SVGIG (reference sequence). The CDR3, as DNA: TGTGCCTGGAGCAGGGGGCAAGGCGGCGAGCAGTACGTC. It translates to CAWSRGQGGEQYV.

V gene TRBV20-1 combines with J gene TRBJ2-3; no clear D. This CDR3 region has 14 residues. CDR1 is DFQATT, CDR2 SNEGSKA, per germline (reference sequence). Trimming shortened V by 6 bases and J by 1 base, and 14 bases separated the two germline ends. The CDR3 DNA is TGCAGTGCCGCCCTCAGCCGACGCACAGATACGCAGTATTTT. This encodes CSAALSRRTDTQYF.

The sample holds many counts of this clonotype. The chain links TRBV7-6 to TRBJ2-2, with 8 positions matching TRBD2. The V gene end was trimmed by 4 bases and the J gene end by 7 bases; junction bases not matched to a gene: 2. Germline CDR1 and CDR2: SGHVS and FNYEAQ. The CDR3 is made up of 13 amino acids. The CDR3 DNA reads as TGTGCCAGCAGCTGGGGGACTAGCGGGGAGCTGTTTTTT. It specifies CASSWGTSGELFF.

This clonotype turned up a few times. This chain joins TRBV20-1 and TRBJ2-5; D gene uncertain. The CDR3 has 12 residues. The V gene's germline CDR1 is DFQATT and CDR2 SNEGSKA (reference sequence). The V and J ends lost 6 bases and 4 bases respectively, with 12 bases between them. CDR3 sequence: CSALYQRETQYF. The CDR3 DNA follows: TGCAGTGCACTCTACCAGCGAGAGACCCAGTACTTC.

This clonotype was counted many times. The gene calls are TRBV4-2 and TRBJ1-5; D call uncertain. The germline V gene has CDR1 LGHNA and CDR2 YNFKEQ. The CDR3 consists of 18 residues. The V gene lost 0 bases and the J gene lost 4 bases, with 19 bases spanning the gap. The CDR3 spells CASSQDDLMGGLNQPQHF. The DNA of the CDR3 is TGTGCCAGCAGCCAAGATGACCTAATGGGAGGTTTGAATCAGCCCCAGCATTTT.

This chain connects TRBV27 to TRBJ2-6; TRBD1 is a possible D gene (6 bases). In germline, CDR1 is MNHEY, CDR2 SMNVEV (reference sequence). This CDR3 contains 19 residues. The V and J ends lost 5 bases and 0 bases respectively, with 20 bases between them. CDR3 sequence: CASSPFGGGRPSGANVLTF. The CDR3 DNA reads TGTGCCAGCAGTCCCTTTGGTGGGGGCCGACCCTCTGGGGCCAACGTCCTGACTTTC. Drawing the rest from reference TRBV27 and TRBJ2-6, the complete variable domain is EAQVTQNPRYLITVTGKKLTVTCSQNMNHEYMSWYRQDPGLGLRQIYYSMNVEVTDKGDVPEGYKVSRKEKRNFPLILESPSPNQTSLYFCASSPFGGGRPSGANVLTFGAGSRLTVL.

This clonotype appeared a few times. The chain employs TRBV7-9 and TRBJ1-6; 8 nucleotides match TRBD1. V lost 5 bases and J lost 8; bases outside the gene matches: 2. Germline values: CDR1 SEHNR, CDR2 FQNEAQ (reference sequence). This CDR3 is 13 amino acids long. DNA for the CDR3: TGTGCCAGCAGCCAGGGGGCCGATTCACCCCTCCACTTT. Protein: CASSQGADSPLHF. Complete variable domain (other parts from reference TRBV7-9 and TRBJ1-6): DTGVSQNPRHKITKRGQNVTFRCDPISEHNRLYWYRQTLGQGPEFLTYFQNEAQLEKSRLLSDRFSAERPKGSFSTLEIQRTEQGDSAMYLCASSQGADSPLHFGNGTRLTVT.

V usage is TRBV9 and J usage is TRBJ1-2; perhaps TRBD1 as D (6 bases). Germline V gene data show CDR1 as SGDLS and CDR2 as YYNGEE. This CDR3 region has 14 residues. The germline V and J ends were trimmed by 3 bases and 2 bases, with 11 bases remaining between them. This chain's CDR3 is CASSAEGVNYGYTF. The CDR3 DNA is TGTGCCAGCAGCGCCGAGGGGGTGAACTATGGCTACACCTTC.

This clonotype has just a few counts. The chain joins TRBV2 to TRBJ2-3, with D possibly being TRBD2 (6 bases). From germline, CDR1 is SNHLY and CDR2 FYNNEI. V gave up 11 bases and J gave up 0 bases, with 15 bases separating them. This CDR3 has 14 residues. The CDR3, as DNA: TGTGCCTCAGCTAGCGTGGAGAGCACAGATACGCAGTATTTT. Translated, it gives CASASVESTDTQYF.

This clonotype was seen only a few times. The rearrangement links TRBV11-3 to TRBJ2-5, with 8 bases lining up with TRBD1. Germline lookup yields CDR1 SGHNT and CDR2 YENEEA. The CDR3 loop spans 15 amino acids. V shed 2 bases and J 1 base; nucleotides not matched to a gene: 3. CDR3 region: CASSLNGQGQETQYF. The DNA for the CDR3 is TGTGCCAGCAGCTTAAACGGACAGGGCCAAGAGACCCAGTACTTC.

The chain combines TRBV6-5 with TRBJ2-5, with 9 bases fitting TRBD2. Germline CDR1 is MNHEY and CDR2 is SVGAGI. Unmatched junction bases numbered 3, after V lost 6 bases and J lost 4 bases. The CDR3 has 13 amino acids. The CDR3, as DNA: TGTGCCAGCAGGGGGACTAGCCTAGAGACCCAGTACTTC. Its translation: CASRGTSLETQYF.

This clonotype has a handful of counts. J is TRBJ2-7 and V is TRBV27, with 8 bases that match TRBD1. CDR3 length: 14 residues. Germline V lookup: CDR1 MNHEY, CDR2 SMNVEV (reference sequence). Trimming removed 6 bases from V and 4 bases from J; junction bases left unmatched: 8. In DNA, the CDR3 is TGTGCCAGCAGCAGCTGGACAGGGAGTTACGAGCAGTACTTC. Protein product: CASSSWTGSYEQYF.

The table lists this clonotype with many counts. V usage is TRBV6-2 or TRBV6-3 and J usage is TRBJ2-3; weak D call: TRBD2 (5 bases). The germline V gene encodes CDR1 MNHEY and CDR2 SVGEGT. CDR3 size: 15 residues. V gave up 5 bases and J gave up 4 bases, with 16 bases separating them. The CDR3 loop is CASSPSAPRADTQYF. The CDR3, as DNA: TGTGCCAGCAGTCCCTCGGCCCCGCGGGCAGATACGCAGTATTTT.

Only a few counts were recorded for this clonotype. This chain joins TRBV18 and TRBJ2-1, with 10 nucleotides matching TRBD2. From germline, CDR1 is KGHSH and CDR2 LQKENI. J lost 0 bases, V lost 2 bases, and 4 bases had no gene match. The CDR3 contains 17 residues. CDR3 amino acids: CASSPNIAGGSYNEQFF. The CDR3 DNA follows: TGTGCCAGCTCACCAAACATAGCGGGAGGCTCCTACAATGAGCAGTTCTTC.

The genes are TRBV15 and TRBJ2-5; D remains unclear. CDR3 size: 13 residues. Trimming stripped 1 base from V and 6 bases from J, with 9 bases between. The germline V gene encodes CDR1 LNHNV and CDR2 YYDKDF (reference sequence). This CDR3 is CATSRGAKQTQYF. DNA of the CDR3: TGTGCCACCAGCAGAGGGGCTAAGCAGACCCAGTACTTC.

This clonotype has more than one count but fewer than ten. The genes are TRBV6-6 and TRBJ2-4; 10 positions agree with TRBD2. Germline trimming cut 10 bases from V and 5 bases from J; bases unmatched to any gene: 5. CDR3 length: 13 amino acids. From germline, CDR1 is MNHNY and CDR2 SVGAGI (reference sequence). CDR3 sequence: CATTLAGENIQYF. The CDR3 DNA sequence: TGTGCCACGACCCTAGCGGGGGAAAACATTCAGTACTTC.

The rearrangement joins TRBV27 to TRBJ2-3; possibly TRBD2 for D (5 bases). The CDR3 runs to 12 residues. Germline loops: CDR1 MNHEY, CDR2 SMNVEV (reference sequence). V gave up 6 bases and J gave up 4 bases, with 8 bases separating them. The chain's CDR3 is CASRAGSDTQYF. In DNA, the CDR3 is TGTGCCAGCAGGGCGGGTTCAGATACGCAGTATTTT.

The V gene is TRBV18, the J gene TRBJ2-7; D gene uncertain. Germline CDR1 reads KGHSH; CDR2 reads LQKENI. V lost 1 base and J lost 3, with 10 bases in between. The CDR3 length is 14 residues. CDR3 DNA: TGTGCCAGCTCACCACAAGGACGCCTCTACGAGCAGTACTTC. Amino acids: CASSPQGRLYEQYF. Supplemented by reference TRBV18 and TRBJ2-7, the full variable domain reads NAGVMQNPRHLVRRRGQEARLRCSPMKGHSHVYWYRQLPEEGLKFMVYLQKENIIDESGMPKERFSAEFPKEGPSILRIQQVVRGDSAAYFCASSPQGRLYEQYFGPGTRLTVT.

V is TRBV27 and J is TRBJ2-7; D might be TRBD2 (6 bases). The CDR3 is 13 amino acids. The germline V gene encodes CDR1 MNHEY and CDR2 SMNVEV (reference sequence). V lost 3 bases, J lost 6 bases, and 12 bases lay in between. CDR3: CASSFRRGFEQYF. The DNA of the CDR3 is TGTGCCAGCAGTTTTCGTCGGGGGTTCGAGCAGTACTTC.